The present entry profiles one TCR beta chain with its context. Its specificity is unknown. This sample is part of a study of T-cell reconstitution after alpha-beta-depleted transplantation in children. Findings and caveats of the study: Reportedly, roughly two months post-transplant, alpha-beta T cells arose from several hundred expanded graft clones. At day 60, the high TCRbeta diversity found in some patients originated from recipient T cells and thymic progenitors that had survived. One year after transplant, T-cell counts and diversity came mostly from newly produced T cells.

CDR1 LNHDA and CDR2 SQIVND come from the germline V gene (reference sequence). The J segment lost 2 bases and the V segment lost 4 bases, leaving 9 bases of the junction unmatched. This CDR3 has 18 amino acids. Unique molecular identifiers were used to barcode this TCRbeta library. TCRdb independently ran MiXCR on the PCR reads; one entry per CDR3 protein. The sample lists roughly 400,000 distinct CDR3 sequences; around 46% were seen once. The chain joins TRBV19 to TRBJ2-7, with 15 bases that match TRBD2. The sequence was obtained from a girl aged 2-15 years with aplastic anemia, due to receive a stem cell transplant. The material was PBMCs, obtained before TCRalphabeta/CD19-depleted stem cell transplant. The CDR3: CASSTKGLAGGRAYEQYF. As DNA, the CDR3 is TGTGCCAGTAGTACGAAGGGACTAGCGGGAGGCAGGGCCTACGAGCAGTACTTC. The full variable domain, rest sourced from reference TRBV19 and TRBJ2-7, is DGGITQSPKYLFRKEGQNVTLSCEQNLNHDAMYWYRQDPGQGLRLIYYSQIVNDFQKGDIAEGYSVSREKKESFPLTVTSAQKNPTAFYLCASSTKGLAGGRAYEQYFGPGTRLTVT.